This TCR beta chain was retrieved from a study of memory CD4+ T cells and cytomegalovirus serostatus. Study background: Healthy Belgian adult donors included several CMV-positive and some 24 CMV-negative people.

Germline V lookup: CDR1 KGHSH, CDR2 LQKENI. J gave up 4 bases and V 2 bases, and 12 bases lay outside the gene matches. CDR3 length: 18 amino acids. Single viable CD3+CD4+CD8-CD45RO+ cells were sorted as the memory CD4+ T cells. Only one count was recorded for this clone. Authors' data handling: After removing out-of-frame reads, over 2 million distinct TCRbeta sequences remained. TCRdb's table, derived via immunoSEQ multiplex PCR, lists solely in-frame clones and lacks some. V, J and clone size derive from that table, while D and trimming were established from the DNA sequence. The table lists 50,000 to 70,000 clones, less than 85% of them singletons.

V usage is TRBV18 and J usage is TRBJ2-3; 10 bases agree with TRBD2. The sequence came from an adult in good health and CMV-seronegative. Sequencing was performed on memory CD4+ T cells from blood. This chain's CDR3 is CASSPGKGLAVFPDTQYF. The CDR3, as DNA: TGTGCCAGCTCACCAGGGAAAGGACTAGCGGTTTTCCCAGATACGCAGTATTTT. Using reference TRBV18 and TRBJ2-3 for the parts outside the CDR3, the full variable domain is NAGVMQNPRHLVRRRGQEARLRCSPMKGHSHVYWYRQLPEEGLKFMVYLQKENIIDESGMPKERFSAEFPKEGPSILRIQQVVRGDSAAYFCASSPGKGLAVFPDTQYFGPGTRLTVL.